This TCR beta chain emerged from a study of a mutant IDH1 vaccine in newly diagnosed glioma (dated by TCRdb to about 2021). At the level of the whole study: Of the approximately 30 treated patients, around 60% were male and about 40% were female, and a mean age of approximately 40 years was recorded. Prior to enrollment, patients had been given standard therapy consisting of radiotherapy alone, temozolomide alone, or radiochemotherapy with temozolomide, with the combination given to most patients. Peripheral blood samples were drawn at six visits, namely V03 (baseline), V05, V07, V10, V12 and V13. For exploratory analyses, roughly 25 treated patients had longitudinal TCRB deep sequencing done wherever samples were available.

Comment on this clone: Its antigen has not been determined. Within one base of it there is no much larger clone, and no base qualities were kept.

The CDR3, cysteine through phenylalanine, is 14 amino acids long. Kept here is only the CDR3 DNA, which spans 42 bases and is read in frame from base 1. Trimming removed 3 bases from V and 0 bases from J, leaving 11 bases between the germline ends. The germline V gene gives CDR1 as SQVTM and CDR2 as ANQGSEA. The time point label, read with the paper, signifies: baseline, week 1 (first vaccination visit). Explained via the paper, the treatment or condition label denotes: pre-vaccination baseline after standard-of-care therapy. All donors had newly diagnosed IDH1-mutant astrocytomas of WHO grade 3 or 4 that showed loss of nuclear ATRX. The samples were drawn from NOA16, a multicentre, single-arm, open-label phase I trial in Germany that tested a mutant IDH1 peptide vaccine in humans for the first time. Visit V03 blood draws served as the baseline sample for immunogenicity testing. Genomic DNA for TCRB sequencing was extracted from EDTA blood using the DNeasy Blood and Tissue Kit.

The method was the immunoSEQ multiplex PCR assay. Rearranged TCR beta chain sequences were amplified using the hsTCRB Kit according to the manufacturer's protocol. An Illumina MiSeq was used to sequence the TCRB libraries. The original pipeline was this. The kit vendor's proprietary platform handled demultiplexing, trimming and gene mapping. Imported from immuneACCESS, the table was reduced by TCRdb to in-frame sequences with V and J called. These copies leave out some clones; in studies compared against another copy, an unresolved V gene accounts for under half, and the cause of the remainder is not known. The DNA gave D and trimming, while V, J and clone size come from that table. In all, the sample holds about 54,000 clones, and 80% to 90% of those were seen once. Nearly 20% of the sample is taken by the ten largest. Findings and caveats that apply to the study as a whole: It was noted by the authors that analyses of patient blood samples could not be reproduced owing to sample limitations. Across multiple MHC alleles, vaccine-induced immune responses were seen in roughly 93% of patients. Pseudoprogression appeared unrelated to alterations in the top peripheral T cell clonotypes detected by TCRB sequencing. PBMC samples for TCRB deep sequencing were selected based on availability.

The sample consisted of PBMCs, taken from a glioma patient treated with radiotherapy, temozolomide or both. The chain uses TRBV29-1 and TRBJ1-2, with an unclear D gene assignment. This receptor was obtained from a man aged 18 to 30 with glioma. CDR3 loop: CSVERPGSNYGYTF. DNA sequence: TGCAGCGTTGAGAGGCCAGGATCTAACTATGGCTACACCTTC.